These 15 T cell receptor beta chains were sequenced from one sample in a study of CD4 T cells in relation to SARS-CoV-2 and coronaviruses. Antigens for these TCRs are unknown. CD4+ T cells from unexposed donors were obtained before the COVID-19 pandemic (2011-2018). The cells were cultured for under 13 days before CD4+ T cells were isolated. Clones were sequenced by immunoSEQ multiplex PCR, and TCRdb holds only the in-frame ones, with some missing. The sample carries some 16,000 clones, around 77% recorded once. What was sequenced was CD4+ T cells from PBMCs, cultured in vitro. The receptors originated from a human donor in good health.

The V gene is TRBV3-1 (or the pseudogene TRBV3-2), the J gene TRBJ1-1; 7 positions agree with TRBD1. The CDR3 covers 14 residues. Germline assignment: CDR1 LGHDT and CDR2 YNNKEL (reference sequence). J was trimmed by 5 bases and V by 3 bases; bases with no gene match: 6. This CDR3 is CASSHRGGRTEAFF. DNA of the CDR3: TGTGCCAGCAGCCACAGGGGGGGTAGGACTGAAGCTTTCTTT.

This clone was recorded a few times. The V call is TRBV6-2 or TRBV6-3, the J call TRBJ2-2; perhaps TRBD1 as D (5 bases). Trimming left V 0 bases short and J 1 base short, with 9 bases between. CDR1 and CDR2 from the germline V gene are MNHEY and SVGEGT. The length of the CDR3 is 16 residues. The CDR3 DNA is TGTGCCAGCAGTTACTCAGGCAGGGAGAACACCGGGGAGCTGTTTTTT. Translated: CASSYSGRENTGELFF.

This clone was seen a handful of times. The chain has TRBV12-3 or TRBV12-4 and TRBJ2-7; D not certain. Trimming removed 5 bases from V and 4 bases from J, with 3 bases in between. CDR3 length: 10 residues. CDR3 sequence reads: CASSEYEQYF. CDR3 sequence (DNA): TGTGCCAGCAGTGAGTACGAGCAGTACTTC.

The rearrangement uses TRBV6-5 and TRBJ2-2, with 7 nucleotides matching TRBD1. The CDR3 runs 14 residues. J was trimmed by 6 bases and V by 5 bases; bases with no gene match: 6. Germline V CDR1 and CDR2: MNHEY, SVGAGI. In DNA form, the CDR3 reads TGTGCCAGCAGTATAACCGGGACAGCCGGGGAGCTGTTTTTT. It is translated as CASSITGTAGELFF.

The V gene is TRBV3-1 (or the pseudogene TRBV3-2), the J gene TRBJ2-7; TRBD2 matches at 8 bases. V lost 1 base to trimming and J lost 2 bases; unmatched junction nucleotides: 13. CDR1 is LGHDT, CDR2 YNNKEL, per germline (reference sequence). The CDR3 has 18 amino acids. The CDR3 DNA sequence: TGTGCCAGCAGCCAAGGACTAGGGAGCGGGAGACTTGCCTACGAGCAGTACTTC. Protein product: CASSQGLGSGRLAYEQYF.

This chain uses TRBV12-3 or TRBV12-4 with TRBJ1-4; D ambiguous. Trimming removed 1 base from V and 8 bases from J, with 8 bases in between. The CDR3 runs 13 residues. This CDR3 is CASSLGRREKLFF. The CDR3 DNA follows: TGTGCCAGCAGTTTAGGGAGACGGGAAAAACTGTTTTTT.

The CDR3 here is CSVDGVLSSYNEQFF. The CDR3 coding sequence is TGCAGCGTTGATGGGGTTTTGAGCTCCTACAATGAGCAGTTCTTC. The chain combines TRBV29-1 with TRBJ2-1; D ambiguous. The CDR3 loop spans 15 amino acids. Per the germline V gene, CDR1 is SQVTM and CDR2 is ANQGSEA. Trimming shortened V by 3 bases and J by 0 bases, and 12 bases separated the two germline ends.

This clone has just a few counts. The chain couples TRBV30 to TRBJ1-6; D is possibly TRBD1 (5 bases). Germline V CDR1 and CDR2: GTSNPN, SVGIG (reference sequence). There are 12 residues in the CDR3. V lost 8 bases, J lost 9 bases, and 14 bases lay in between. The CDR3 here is CAASGTTSPLHF. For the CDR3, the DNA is TGTGCCGCGAGCGGGACGACTTCACCCCTCCACTTT. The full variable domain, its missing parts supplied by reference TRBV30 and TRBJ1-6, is SQTIHQWPATLVQPVGSPLSLECTVEGTSNPNLYWYRQAAGRGLQLLFYSVGIGQISSEVPQNLSASRPQDRQFILSSKKLLLSDSGFYLCAASGTTSPLHFGNGTRLTVT.

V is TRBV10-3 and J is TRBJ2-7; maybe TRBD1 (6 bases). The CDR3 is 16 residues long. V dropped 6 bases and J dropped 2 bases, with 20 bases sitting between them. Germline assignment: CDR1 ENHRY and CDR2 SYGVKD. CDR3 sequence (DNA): TGTGCCATCAGGGCCGACGAGACAGGATCCACCTACGAGCAGTACTTC. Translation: CAIRADETGSTYEQYF.

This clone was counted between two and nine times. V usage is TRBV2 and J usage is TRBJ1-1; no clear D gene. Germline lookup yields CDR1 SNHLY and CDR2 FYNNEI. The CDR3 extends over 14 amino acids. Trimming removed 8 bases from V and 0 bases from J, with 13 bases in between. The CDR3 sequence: CASGVNRLNTEAFF. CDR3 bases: TGTGCCAGCGGAGTTAACAGATTGAACACTGAAGCTTTCTTT. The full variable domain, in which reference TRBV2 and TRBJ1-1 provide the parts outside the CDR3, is EPEVTQTPSHQVTQMGQEVILRCVPISNHLYFYWYRQILGQKVEFLVSFYNNEISEKSEIFDDQFSVERPDGSNFTLKIRSTKLEDSAMYFCASGVNRLNTEAFFGQGTRLTVV.

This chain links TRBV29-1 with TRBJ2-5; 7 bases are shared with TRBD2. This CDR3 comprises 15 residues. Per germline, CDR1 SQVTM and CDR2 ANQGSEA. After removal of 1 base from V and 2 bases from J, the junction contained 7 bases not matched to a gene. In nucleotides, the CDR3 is TGCAGCGTTGAAGCCGGGACTACCCTTCAAGAGACCCAGTACTTC. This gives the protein CSVEAGTTLQETQYF.

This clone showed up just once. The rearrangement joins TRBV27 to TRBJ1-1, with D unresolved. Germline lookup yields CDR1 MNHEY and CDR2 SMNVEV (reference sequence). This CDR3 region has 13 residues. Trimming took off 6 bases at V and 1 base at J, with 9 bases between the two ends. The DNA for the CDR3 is TGTGCCAGCAGGGGGAGGCAGAACACTGAAGCTTTCTTT. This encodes CASRGRQNTEAFF.

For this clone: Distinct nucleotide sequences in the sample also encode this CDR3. DNA for the CDR3: TGTGCCAGCAGCCGCCAGGGCACTGAAGCTTTCTTT. This sequence encodes CASSRQGTEAFF. The chain combines TRBV7-3 with TRBJ1-1, with D tentatively TRBD1 (5 bases). The V gene lost 5 bases and the J gene lost 4 bases, with 8 bases spanning the gap. From germline, CDR1 is SGHTA and CDR2 FQGTGA. The CDR3 covers 12 residues.

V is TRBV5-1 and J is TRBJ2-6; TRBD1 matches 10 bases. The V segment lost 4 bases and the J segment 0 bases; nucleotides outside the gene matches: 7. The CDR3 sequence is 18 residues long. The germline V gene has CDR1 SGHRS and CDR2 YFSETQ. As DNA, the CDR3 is TGCGCCAGCAGCCTCCGGGACAGGGGATTCTCTGGGGCCAACGTCCTGACTTTC. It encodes CASSLRDRGFSGANVLTF.

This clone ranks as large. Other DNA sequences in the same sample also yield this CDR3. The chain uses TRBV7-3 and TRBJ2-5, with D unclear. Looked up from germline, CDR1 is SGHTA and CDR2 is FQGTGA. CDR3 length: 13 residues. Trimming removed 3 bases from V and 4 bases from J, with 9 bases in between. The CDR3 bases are TGTGCCAGCAGCTTGCGATGGGGAGAGACCCAGTACTTC. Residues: CASSLRWGETQYF.